The rows below give T cell receptor beta chains drawn from one sample of a study of blood T cell repertoires in COVID-19. Clones were read by immunoSEQ multiplex PCR, and TCRdb kept only the in-frame ones, dropping some. Altogether about 310,000 clones are present, roughly 89% being singletons, with the ten largest covering about 8.9%. The specimen was PBMCs or T cells enriched from blood (not recorded which). Source of these receptors: a woman younger than 35 who had recovered from COVID-19. Both conserved end residues are part of each CDR3. Fields, in order: J gene, D gene, V gene, clone size, CDR3 protein, CDR3 DNA. D genes are given only for firm matches. Where a row states a size, it is once, few, many or the class of an expanded clone; other rows omit it.

>TRBJ2-5|NA|TRBV10-3|NA
CAINPGGAGETQYF
TGTGCCATCAATCCTGGGGGGGCAGGTGAGACCCAGTACTTC
>TRBJ2-1|TRBD2|TRBV10-3|NA
CAIRPSAGEGFNEQFF
TGTGCCATCAGACCGAGCGCGGGGGAGGGATTCAATGAGCAGTTCTTC
>TRBJ2-1|NA|TRBV6-4|NA
CASSPGPYNEQFF
TGTGCCAGCAGTCCAGGGCCCTACAATGAGCAGTTCTTC
>TRBJ1-5|NA|TRBV2|NA
CASSEEQGQPQHF
TGTGCCAGCAGTGAAGAACAGGGCCAGCCCCAGCATTTT
>TRBJ2-5|NA|TRBV28|NA
CASSLFGGGGQETQYF
TGTGCCAGCAGTTTGTTCGGGGGCGGGGGCCAAGAGACCCAGTACTTC
>TRBJ1-2|NA|TRBV27|once
CASTLKPSGRYYGYTF
TGTGCCAGCACCCTCAAACCTTCCGGGAGATACTATGGCTACACCTTC
>TRBJ1-5|NA|TRBV19|NA
CASSIANRRGAQHF
TGTGCCAGTAGTATCGCTAATCGCCGGGGAGCCCAGCATTTT
>TRBJ2-7|NA|TRBV7-2|NA
CASSLEPAYEQYF
TGTGCCAGCAGCTTAGAGCCGGCCTACGAGCAGTACTTC
>TRBJ2-1|TRBD1|TRBV4-3|few
CASSPRGTVPYNEQFF
TGCGCCAGCAGCCCCCGAGGGACAGTCCCCTACAATGAGCAGTTCTTC
>TRBJ2-6|NA|TRBV19|NA
CASSILPGANVLTF
TGTGCCAGTAGTATTCTCCCTGGGGCCAACGTCCTGACTTTC
>TRBJ1-5|TRBD1|TRBV3-1/TRBV3-2|NA
CASSQWTGLGVNQPQHF
TGTGCCAGCAGCCAATGGACAGGTTTAGGGGTAAATCAGCCCCAGCATTTT
>TRBJ2-7|TRBD1|TRBV28|NA
CASSSGQSYEQYF
TGTGCCAGCAGTTCGGGACAGTCCTACGAGCAGTACTTC
>TRBJ1-2|NA|TRBV6-5|NA
CASRSSAAPTSRYTF
TGTGCCAGCAGATCGTCCGCGGCGCCGACGTCCCGCTACACCTTC
>TRBJ1-6|NA|TRBV20-1|NA
CSASRGDGSPLHF
TGCAGTGCTAGTCGGGGGGACGGGTCACCCCTCCACTTT
>TRBJ1-6|TRBD1|TRBV28|NA
CASSSDRGQWSPLHF
TGTGCCAGCAGTTCGGACAGGGGGCAATGGTCACCCCTCCACTTT
>TRBJ2-3|TRBD1|TRBV10-3|NA
CAISPGQETDTQYF
TGTGCCATCAGTCCGGGACAGGAGACAGATACGCAGTATTTT
>TRBJ1-2|NA|TRBV5-5|NA
CASSLGAGRNYGYTF
TGTGCCAGCAGCTTGGGAGCTGGGCGCAACTATGGCTACACCTTC
>TRBJ1-2|TRBD1|TRBV6-6|NA
CASSYLGTGGYGYTF
TGTGCCAGCTCCTACCTTGGGACAGGGGGGTATGGCTACACCTTC
>TRBJ1-1|NA|TRBV6-4|NA
CASRYRGGDTEAFF
TGTGCCAGCCGCTACCGGGGCGGGGACACTGAAGCTTTCTTT
>TRBJ1-5|NA|TRBV12-3/TRBV12-4|NA
CASSRDSDQPQHF
TGTGCCAGCAGCCGCGACAGCGATCAGCCCCAGCATTTT
>TRBJ2-3|TRBD2|TRBV5-4|NA
CASSIRTSGGADTQYF
TGTGCCAGCAGCATTAGGACTAGCGGGGGGGCGGATACGCAGTATTTT
>TRBJ1-5|TRBD1|TRBV3-1/TRBV3-2|NA
CASSLDRDRGGKGNQPQHF
TGTGCCAGCAGCCTAGATCGGGACAGGGGGGGAAAGGGCAATCAGCCCCAGCATTTT
>TRBJ1-1|NA|TRBV21-1|NA
CATSRANTEAFF
TGTGCCACCTCTCGAGCGAACACTGAAGCTTTCTTT
>TRBJ1-3|NA|TRBV2|once
CASSATMGGNTIYF
TGTGCCAGCAGTGCGACTATGGGTGGAAACACCATATATTTT
>TRBJ2-3|TRBD2|TRBV5-6|NA
CASSLLSGTSGSRDTQYF
TGTGCCAGCAGCTTGCTCTCTGGGACTAGCGGGAGTAGGGATACGCAGTATTTT
>TRBJ1-5|NA|TRBV7-2|NA
CASSLVGRSNQPQHF
TGTGCCAGCAGCTTAGTGGGCCGTAGCAATCAGCCCCAGCATTTT
>TRBJ1-2|TRBD1|TRBV2|NA
CASSAEQGALGYTF
TGTGCCAGCAGTGCCGAGCAGGGGGCTCTCGGCTACACCTTC
>TRBJ1-2|NA|TRBV18|NA
CASSPWGEDGYTF
TGTGCCAGCTCACCCTGGGGAGAGGATGGCTACACCTTC
>TRBJ2-3|NA|TRBV7-2|NA
CASSRELADTQYF
TGTGCCAGCAGCAGGGAGCTCGCAGATACGCAGTATTTT
>TRBJ2-2|TRBD2|TRBV9|NA
CASSVGLAGAGELFF
TGTGCCAGCAGCGTAGGGCTAGCGGGAGCCGGGGAGCTGTTTTTT
>TRBJ1-5|NA|TRBV6-4|NA
CASSDQSQHF
TGTGCCAGCAGTGATCAGTCCCAGCATTTT
>TRBJ2-1|NA|TRBV2|NA
CASNLARAGIYNEQFF
TGTGCCAGCAATCTAGCGAGAGCGGGCATATACAATGAGCAGTTCTTC
>TRBJ2-7|TRBD1|TRBV5-1|once
CASSTTGPTYEQYF
TGCGCCAGCAGCACGACAGGGCCAACCTACGAGCAGTACTTC
>TRBJ2-2|NA|TRBV19|NA
CASKEAGELFF
TGTGCCAGTAAGGAGGCCGGGGAGCTGTTTTTT
>TRBJ1-1|TRBD1|TRBV7-6|NA
CASSRTGGTEAFF
TGTGCCAGCAGCAGGACAGGGGGCACTGAAGCTTTCTTT
>TRBJ2-3|NA|TRBV18|NA
CASSPRAGGTSTDTQYF
TGTGCCAGCTCACCCCGTGCGGGCGGGACTAGCACAGATACGCAGTATTTT
>TRBJ2-1|TRBD1|TRBV19|NA
CASSGTGGRASYNEQFF
TGTGCCAGTAGTGGGACAGGGGGGAGGGCCTCCTACAATGAGCAGTTCTTC